These 14 T cell receptor beta chains were sequenced from one sample in a study of cytomegalovirus exposure and HLA in healthy donors (dated by TCRdb to the late 2010s). Library construction relied on the immunoSEQ multiplex PCR assay. TCRdb carries this immuneACCESS record with in-frame sequences only. Its versions omit some clonotypes, under half of them owing to an unresolved V gene in the studies checked, with the rest unexplained. For this sample there are approximately 100,000 clones; approximately 90% appear just once. The ten top clones hold about 4% of the sample. The sequenced sample consisted of PBMCs. The receptors stem from a woman younger than 45 in good health and CMV-seronegative.

The CDR3 loop is CASSVDRGAWVTQYF. The CDR3 DNA reads as TGTGCCAGCAGCGTGGACAGGGGGGCTTGGGTGACCCAGTACTTC. This rearrangement joins TRBV7-2 to TRBJ2-5; 10 positions agree with TRBD1. Germline trimming cut 5 bases from V and 7 bases from J; bases unmatched to any gene: 10. In germline, CDR1 is SGHTA, CDR2 FQGNSA. CDR3 length: 15 residues.

The chain recombines TRBV7-2 with TRBJ2-2; 7 nucleotides align to TRBD1. V lost 0 bases to trimming and J lost 4 bases; unmatched junction nucleotides: 2. In germline, CDR1 is SGHTA, CDR2 FQGNSA. The CDR3 is 15 residues long. The CDR3 coding sequence is TGTGCCAGCAGCTTAGCCAGGGGGAGCACCGGGGAGCTGTTTTTT. Amino acid sequence: CASSLARGSTGELFF.

The gene calls are TRBV27 and TRBJ2-1; possibly TRBD2 for D (6 bases). Trimming removed 0 bases at V and 8 bases at J, with 17 bases between. This CDR3 spans 16 amino acids. From germline, CDR1 is MNHEY and CDR2 SMNVEV (reference sequence). The CDR3, as DNA: TGTGCCAGCAGTTTATCGCCGGAGGGCCTTGTCTATGAGCAGTTCTTC. This codes for CASSLSPEGLVYEQFF.

The V and J genes are TRBV11-2 and TRBJ2-7, with D perhaps matching TRBD1 (6 bases). The CDR3 covers 15 residues. Trimming took 5 bases from V and 2 from J, leaving 16 bases between them. Germline V gene lookup returns CDR1 SGHAT and CDR2 FQNNGV. The CDR3 DNA follows: TGTGCCAGCAGCCCCCAGCACAGGGAACCCTACGAGCAGTACTTC. Translating it yields CASSPQHREPYEQYF. The full variable domain, its missing parts supplied by reference TRBV11-2 and TRBJ2-7, is EAGVAQSPRYKIIEKRQSVAFWCNPISGHATLYWYQQILGQGPKLLIQFQNNGVVDDSQLPKDRFSAERLKGVDSTLKIQPAKLEDSAVYLCASSPQHREPYEQYFGPGTRLTVT.

J is TRBJ1-4 and V is TRBV19; tentative D call: TRBD1 (5 bases). V was shortened by 0 bases and J by 0 bases, with 11 bases between the two germline ends. The CDR3 loop spans 17 amino acids. In germline, CDR1 is LNHDA, CDR2 SQIVND (reference sequence). The CDR3, as DNA: TGTGCCAGTAGTATAGAAGGAGGGACTGCAACTAATGAAAAACTGTTTTTT. Translated: CASSIEGGTATNEKLFF.

The gene calls are TRBV2 and TRBJ2-4; D might be TRBD1 (5 bases). Germline V CDR1 and CDR2: SNHLY, FYNNEI. Trimming removed 5 bases at V and 0 bases at J, with 11 bases between. CDR3 length: 15 residues. CDR3 DNA sequence: TGTGCCAGCAGTTTACAGGTCCCAGCCAAAAACATTCAGTACTTC. Translated, it gives CASSLQVPAKNIQYF.

This clone appeared a single time. The chain links TRBV6-1 to TRBJ2-5, with 9 bases matching TRBD1. The germline gives CDR1 MNHNS, CDR2 SASEGT. Trimming took 3 bases from V and 4 from J; bases not matched to a gene: 3. The CDR3 covers 14 residues. CDR3 bases: TGTGCCAGCAGTGAGGGACAGGGCGCAGAGACCCAGTACTTC. This gives the protein CASSEGQGAETQYF.

The chain couples TRBV5-1 to TRBJ2-3, with a weak D call TRBD1 (6 bases). Trimming pared 6 bases from V and 6 bases from J, leaving 11 bases between. The V gene's germline CDR1 is SGHRS and CDR2 YFSETQ. There are 12 residues in the CDR3. CDR3 DNA sequence: TGCGCCAGCACAGGGACACTGGATACGCAGTATTTT. Translating gives CASTGTLDTQYF.

The rearrangement joins TRBV4-2 to TRBJ2-1; D unresolved. The germline V and J ends were trimmed by 0 bases and 6 bases, with 12 bases remaining between them. The germline CDR1 and CDR2 sequences are LGHNA and YNFKEQ. This CDR3 is built from 15 residues. CDR3 in amino acids: CASSQEAPSINEQFF. The CDR3 region has the DNA TGTGCCAGCAGCCAAGAAGCCCCCTCTATCAATGAGCAGTTCTTC.

The chain recombines TRBV9 with TRBJ2-1; D gene ambiguous. Trimming left V 0 bases short and J 13 bases short, with 8 bases between. Germline V gene data show CDR1 as SGDLS and CDR2 as YYNGEE. The CDR3 runs to 11 residues. The CDR3 loop is CASSVGIVQFF. The CDR3 DNA reads TGTGCCAGCAGCGTAGGAATAGTACAGTTCTTC.

In this sample, this clone turned up a few times. The chain joins TRBV12-5 to TRBJ2-1; perhaps TRBD2 as D (6 bases). Deletions cut 4 bases from V and 2 bases from J, with 21 bases between. The CDR3 contains 18 residues. Germline CDR1 and CDR2: LGHNT and FRNRAP. CDR3 in DNA: TGTGCTAGTGGTTCGACCCTACTGTCGGGAGAGGCCTACAATGAGCAGTTCTTC. Its translation: CASGSTLLSGEAYNEQFF.

The rearrangement uses TRBV5-8 and TRBJ2-5, with 7 nucleotides matching TRBD2. V shed 2 bases and J 2 bases; nucleotides not matched to a gene: 3. The CDR3 is 14 residues long. Germline values: CDR1 SGHTS, CDR2 YDEGEE. The CDR3 DNA reads TGTGCCAGCAGCTTAGGGCGGGGGCAAGAGACCCAGTACTTC. Its translation: CASSLGRGQETQYF.

The rearrangement joins TRBV12-2 to TRBJ2-7; the listed D gene, TRBD2, was not tested against the DNA. TRBV12-2 is termed a pseudogene. The CDR3 has 11 amino acids. In DNA form, the CDR3 reads TGTGCAAGTCGCCTATGGTGGGAGCAGTACTTC. It specifies CASRLWWEQYF.

The rearrangement uses TRBV5-1 and TRBJ2-7, with D perhaps matching TRBD2 (7 bases). V gave up 5 bases and J gave up 2 bases, with 14 bases separating them. Germline V gene lookup returns CDR1 SGHRS and CDR2 YFSETQ. The CDR3 contains 14 residues. This CDR3 reads CASSREGGAYEQYF. In nucleotides, the CDR3 is TGCGCCAGCAGTCGGGAAGGGGGGGCCTACGAGCAGTACTTC.